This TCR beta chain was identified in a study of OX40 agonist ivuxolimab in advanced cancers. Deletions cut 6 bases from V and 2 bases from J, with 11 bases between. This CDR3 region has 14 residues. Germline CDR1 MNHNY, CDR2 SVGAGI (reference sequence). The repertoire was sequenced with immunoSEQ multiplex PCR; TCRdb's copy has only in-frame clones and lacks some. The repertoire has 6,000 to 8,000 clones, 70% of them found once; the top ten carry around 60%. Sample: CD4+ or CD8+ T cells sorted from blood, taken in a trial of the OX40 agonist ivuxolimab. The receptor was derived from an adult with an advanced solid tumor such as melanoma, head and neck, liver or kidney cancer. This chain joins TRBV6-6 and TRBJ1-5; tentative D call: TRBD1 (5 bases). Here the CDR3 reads CASSDGGGNQPQHF. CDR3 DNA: TGTGCCAGCAGCGACGGGGGTGGCAATCAGCCCCAGCATTTT.